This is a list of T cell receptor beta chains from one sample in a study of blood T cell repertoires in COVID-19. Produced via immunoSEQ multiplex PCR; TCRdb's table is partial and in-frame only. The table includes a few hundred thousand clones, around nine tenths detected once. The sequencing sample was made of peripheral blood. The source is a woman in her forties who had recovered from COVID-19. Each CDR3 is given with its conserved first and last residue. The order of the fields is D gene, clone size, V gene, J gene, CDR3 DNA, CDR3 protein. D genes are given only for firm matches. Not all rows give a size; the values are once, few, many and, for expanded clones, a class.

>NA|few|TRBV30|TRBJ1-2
TGTGCCTTAGAGTCCTCTAACTATGGCTACACCTTC
CALESSNYGYTF
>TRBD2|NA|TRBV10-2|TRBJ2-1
TGCGCCGGAACTAGCGGGCCTTACAATGAGCAGTTCTTC
CAGTSGPYNEQFF
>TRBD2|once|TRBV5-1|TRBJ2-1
TGCGCCAGCAGCCGTCTAGCGGGAGACTACAATGAGCAGTTCTTC
CASSRLAGDYNEQFF
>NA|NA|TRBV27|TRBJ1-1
TGTGCCAGCAGTCGGGGGAACACTGAAGCTTTCTTT
CASSRGNTEAFF
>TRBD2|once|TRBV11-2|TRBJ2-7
TGTGCCAGCAGCTCGGGAGCGGGGAGGGGCGGAGAGCAGTACTTC
CASSSGAGRGGEQYF
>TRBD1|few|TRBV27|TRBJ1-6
TGTGCCAGCAGTTTAGTTACAGGGGGCGATAATTCACCCCTCCACTTT
CASSLVTGGDNSPLHF
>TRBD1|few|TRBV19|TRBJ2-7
TGTGCCAGTAGTATAGCCAGGGGGACCTCCGATACTGCACACGAGCAGTACTTC
CASSIARGTSDTAHEQYF
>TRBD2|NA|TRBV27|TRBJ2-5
TGTGCCAGCAGTCCCGGACTAGCGGGAGGAGAGACCCAGTACTTC
CASSPGLAGGETQYF
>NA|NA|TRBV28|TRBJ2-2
TGTGCCAGCTATAACAAACCAACCGGGGAGCTGTTTTTT
CASYNKPTGELFF
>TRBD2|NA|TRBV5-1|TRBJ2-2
TGCGCCAGCAGCCCCGGGACTAGCGGAGGGAACACCGGGGAGCTGTTTTTT
CASSPGTSGGNTGELFF
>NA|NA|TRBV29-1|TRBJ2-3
TGCAGCGTTGATAGCGGTGCTAGCACAGATACGCAGTATTTT
CSVDSGASTDTQYF
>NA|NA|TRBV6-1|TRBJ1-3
TGTGCCAGCAGTGAAGGTTCAGGCCCTCAGGGAAACACCATATATTTT
CASSEGSGPQGNTIYF
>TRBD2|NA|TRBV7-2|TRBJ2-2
TGTGCCAGCAGCCGGGGACTAGCGGGAGCCGGGGAGCTGTTTTTT
CASSRGLAGAGELFF
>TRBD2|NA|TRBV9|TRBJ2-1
TGTGCCAGCAACCTAGCGGGTTCCTACAATGAGCAGTTCTTC
CASNLAGSYNEQFF
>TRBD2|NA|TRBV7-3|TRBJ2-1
TGTGCCAGCAGCTTAATCCCTAGCGGCTACAATGAGCAGTTCTTC
CASSLIPSGYNEQFF
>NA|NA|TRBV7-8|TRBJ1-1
TGTGCCAGCAGCTTCCTCGGGACTGAAGCTTTCTTT
CASSFLGTEAFF
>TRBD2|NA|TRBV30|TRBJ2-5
TGTGCCTGGAGGCGAACTAGCGGGGGGTACCAAGAGACCCAGTACTTC
CAWRRTSGGYQETQYF
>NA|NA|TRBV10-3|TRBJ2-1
TGTGCCATCAGTGAGTCGGCGGGTGAGCAGTTCTTC
CAISESAGEQFF
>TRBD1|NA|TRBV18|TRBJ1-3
TGTGCCAGCTCCGAACAGGGGGCTGGAAACACCATATATTTT
CASSEQGAGNTIYF
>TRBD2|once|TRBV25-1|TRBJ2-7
TGTGCCAGCAGCGAGGCTGCAGCTAGCGGGATCTACGAGCAGTACTTC
CASSEAAASGIYEQYF
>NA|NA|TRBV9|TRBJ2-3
TGTGCCAGCAGCGATAGCGGGTCGAGGGGGGATACGCAGTATTTT
CASSDSGSRGDTQYF
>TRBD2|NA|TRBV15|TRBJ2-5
TGTGCCACCAGCACTCTAGCGGGAGGGGGAGAGACCCAGTACTTC
CATSTLAGGGETQYF
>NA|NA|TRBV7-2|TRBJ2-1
TGTGCCAGCAGCTTAGGGGGGGAGATGAATGAGCAGTTCTTC
CASSLGGEMNEQFF
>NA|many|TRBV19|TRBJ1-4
TGTGCCAGTAGTACGCAGGGAATTGCAACTAATGAAAAACTGTTTTTT
CASSTQGIATNEKLFF
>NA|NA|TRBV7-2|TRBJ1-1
TGTGCCAGCAGCGGATCACAGGGAACTGAAGCTTTCTTT
CASSGSQGTEAFF
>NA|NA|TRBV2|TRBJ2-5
TGTGCCAGCAGTGTGGGCCTGGTGGAGACCCAGTACTTC
CASSVGLVETQYF
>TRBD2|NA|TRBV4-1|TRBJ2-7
TGCGCCAGCAGCCAAGAGGTAGGCAGCGGGACTATGCTCTACGAGCAGTACTTC
CASSQEVGSGTMLYEQYF
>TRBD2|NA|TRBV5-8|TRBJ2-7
TGTGCCAGCAGCCCCACTAGCGGGGCCTCCTACGAGCAGTACTTC
CASSPTSGASYEQYF
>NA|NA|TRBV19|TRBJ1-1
TGTGCCAGTAGTATCGGGGTCGGCTCCACTGAAGCTTTCTTT
CASSIGVGSTEAFF
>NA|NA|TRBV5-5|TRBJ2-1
TGTGCCAGCAGCTTGGGTCCGAGACGGGAGTTAAATGAGCAGTTCTTC
CASSLGPRRELNEQFF
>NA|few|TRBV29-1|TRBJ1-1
TGCAGCGTGGACATCATGAACACTGAAGCTTTCTTT
CSVDIMNTEAFF
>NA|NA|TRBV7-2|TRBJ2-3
TGTGCCAGCAGCTTAGTGGGCTTGGGAGATACGCAGTATTTT
CASSLVGLGDTQYF
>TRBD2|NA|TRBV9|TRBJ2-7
TGTGCCAGCAGCGCCCGATCACAACTAGCGGGGCCCTCAGTCGAGCAGTACTTC
CASSARSQLAGPSVEQYF
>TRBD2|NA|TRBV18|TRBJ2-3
TGTGCCAGCTCGCCCTTAGCGGGAGGGCCTGAAGATACGCAGTATTTT
CASSPLAGGPEDTQYF
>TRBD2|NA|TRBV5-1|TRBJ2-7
TGCGCCAGCAGCTTGAGCGGGGAGGACTCCTACGAGCAGTACTTC
CASSLSGEDSYEQYF
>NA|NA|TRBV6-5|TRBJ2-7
TGTGCCAGCAGTTACTCGATGCCTTCTACCTACGAGCAGTACTTC
CASSYSMPSTYEQYF
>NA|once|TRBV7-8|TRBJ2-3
TGTGCCAGCAGCGAACTAGACTTCGATACGCAGTATTTT
CASSELDFDTQYF
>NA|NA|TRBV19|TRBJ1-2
TGTGCCAGTGGACAGAACTATGGCTACACCTTC
CASGQNYGYTF
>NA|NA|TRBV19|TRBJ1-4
TGTGCCAGTAGTATAGTCCTGTCTCTGAATGAAAAACTGTTTTTT
CASSIVLSLNEKLFF
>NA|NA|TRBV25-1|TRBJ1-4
TGTGCCAGCAGTCCCGTCGGCGCGGCTAATGAAAAACTGTTTTTT
CASSPVGAANEKLFF